The T cell receptor beta chain under discussion was sequenced for a study of circulating CD8 cells and anti-PD-1 response in melanoma. Study-wide results and caveats: The cohort mixed treatment-naive and previously treated patients. PD-1 and DPOS subsets showed similar, higher clonality than DNEG.

By sample share, this clonotype is medium-sized (0.01 to 0.1%). As yet, its antigen is unknown. Trimming took 4 bases from V and 0 from J, leaving 10 bases between them. The CDR3 length is 14 residues. From germline, CDR1 is MDHEN and CDR2 SYDVKM. Four subsets defined by PD-1 and/or TIGIT were sorted from live CD3+CD8+TCRalphabeta+ cells. Using approximately 16 ng of total RNA, TCR libraries were made with the QIAseq Immune Repertoire TCR panel. MiXCR, applied by TCRdb to the reads, yields one record per CDR3 protein. The table lists roughly 650 distinct CDR3 sequences, roughly a tenth of them singletons.

The receptor comes from a human donor with melanoma. The chain recombines TRBV28 with TRBJ2-7; a weak D match, TRBD2 (6 bases). This specimen consisted of CD8+ T cells from PBMCs, obtained at baseline or after one month of anti-PD-1 therapy (not recorded which). CDR3 DNA: TGTGCCAGCAGTTGGGCGGGAAGCTCCTACGAGCAGTACTTC. This codes for CASSWAGSSYEQYF.